The text below deals with one T cell receptor (beta chain). The record originates from a study of sequential checkpoint blockade in melanoma. Study at large: First-line arms were nivolumab then ipilimumab, or the reverse, randomized 1:1.

Treatment given: randomized to nivolumab then ipilimumab (arm A) or the reverse (arm B). No patient had prior DNA-damaging chemotherapy. PBMC sorting kept live CD3+CD8+ cells without CD19 or CD56. The CDR3 is made up of 14 amino acids. V was shortened by 5 bases and J by 2 bases, with 13 bases between the two germline ends. Germline V gene sequence: CDR1 MDHEN, CDR2 SYDVKM. Clones were sequenced by immunoSEQ multiplex PCR, and TCRdb holds only the in-frame ones, with some missing. The repertoire includes 20,000 to 25,000 clones, more than 75% of them detected once, and more than 9% sits in the top ten.

The sequences come from CD8+ T cells sorted from blood (inferred from file names), collected from a patient given nivolumab and ipilimumab in sequence. The gene calls are TRBV28 and TRBJ2-7, with TRBD1 as a possible D gene (5 bases). The TCR was taken from a human donor with melanoma. The chain's CDR3 is CASSLTVFTYEQYF. The CDR3 DNA reads as TGTGCCAGCAGTCTGACAGTATTTACCTACGAGCAGTACTTC. Drawing the rest from reference TRBV28 and TRBJ2-7, the complete variable domain is DVKVTQSSRYLVKRTGEKVFLECVQDMDHENMFWYRQDPGLGLRLIYFSYDVKMKEKGDIPEGYSVSREKKERFSLILESASTNQTSMYLCASSLTVFTYEQYFGPGTRLTVT.